A selection of T cell receptor beta chains follows, all from one sample in a study of cytomegalovirus exposure and HLA in healthy donors. Data came from immunoSEQ multiplex PCR; TCRdb stores just in-frame clones and leaves some out. The table shows 100,000 to 150,000 clones, with around three quarters occurring only once. Sequencing was performed on PBMCs. The source is a man in his thirties or forties in good health and CMV-seronegative. CDR3s leave out the opening cysteine and the closing phenylalanine or tryptophan.

TRBJ2-2	TRBV15	ATSRDLWGGASGELF
TRBJ2-7	TRBV11-2	ASSLEADNSYEQY
TRBJ2-7	TRBV27	ASSPDRGGYEQY
TRBJ2-3	TRBV25-1	ASSAGLAGRDTQY
TRBJ1-5	TRBV28	ASCPGVLNQPQH
TRBJ1-1	TRBV27	ASSLRIPGETEAF
TRBJ2-5	TRBV6-5	ASSSLAGGLQETQY
TRBJ1-5	TRBV15	ATSRGEGRVNQPQH
TRBJ2-3	TRBV4-3	ASSQSGTGSTDTQY
TRBJ1-4	TRBV6-1	ASSEAATRTNEKLF
TRBJ1-2	TRBV7-2	ASSFRPQAINYGYT
TRBJ1-5	TRBV28	ASSLGQGAGSNQPQH
TRBJ2-1	TRBV29-1	SVEAGHPIDNEQF
TRBJ1-2	TRBV9	ASSVVRAFDYGYT
TRBJ2-3	TRBV10-2	ASSGTSGRITDTQY
TRBJ2-7	TRBV9	ASSVRRDSYEQY
TRBJ2-5	TRBV11-2	ASSSLGGQGFFETQY
TRBJ2-2	TRBV6-4	ASSESGGNTGELF
TRBJ2-7	TRBV14	ASSPTGTSYEQY
TRBJ2-7	TRBV27	ASSLSNGQHYEQY
TRBJ1-2	TRBV5-4	ASSLGGGAGYT
TRBJ2-7	TRBV9	ASSVQGGVSYEQY
TRBJ1-5	TRBV6-1	ASIGQGSNQPQH
TRBJ1-2	TRBV28	ASSFPRFESYGYT
TRBJ1-1	TRBV29-1	SVEMGLEAF
TRBJ2-2	TRBV29-1	SVAAGPNTGELF
TRBJ2-5	TRBV4-2	ASSYRLAGDRQETQY